This T cell receptor beta chain comes out of a study of blood T cell repertoires in COVID-19. Looking at the study overall: Sites in the United States, Italy and Spain provided acute and convalescent COVID-19 samples.

The CDR3 is 16 residues long. Per the original methods: Reference gene primer amplification gave nucleated cell count estimates. Sequenced by immunoSEQ multiplex PCR; TCRdb stores in-frame clones only, minus some. V and J calls and clone size are those listed in that table; D and trimming were worked out from the DNA. The sample holds about 250,000 clones, just over 85% seen once. Input material: peripheral blood. The J gene is TRBJ2-1, the V gene TRBV21-1; the D call in the table, TRBD1, was not verified against the DNA. TRBV21-1 is noted as a pseudogene. This receptor was identified in a man at least 80 years old with acute or convalescent COVID-19. The CDR3 sequence is CASSKGDRGLYNEQFF. In DNA form, the CDR3 reads TGTGCCAGCAGCAAAGGGGACAGGGGGCTATACAATGAGCAGTTCTTC.